The entry that follows covers one T cell receptor beta chain sequence. The sample comes from a study of blood T cell repertoires in COVID-19. With 4 bases removed from V and 0 bases from J, the gap between germline ends came to 13 bases. The CDR3 is made up of 16 amino acids. CDR1 is MGHDK, CDR2 SYGVNS, per germline. The table came from immunoSEQ multiplex PCR; TCRdb's copy has only in-frame clones and leaves some out. Of tens of thousands of clones in the sample, 85% to 90% were seen once. The specimen sequenced was peripheral blood. The chain has TRBV25-1 and TRBJ1-3, with a tentative D call TRBD1 (6 bases). This clonotype originated in a man aged 25-45 years with active or convalescent COVID-19. The CDR3 DNA reads as TGTGCCAGCAGTGTAACAGGGCTGAGCTCTGGAAACACCATATATTTT. Its translation is CASSVTGLSSGNTIYF.